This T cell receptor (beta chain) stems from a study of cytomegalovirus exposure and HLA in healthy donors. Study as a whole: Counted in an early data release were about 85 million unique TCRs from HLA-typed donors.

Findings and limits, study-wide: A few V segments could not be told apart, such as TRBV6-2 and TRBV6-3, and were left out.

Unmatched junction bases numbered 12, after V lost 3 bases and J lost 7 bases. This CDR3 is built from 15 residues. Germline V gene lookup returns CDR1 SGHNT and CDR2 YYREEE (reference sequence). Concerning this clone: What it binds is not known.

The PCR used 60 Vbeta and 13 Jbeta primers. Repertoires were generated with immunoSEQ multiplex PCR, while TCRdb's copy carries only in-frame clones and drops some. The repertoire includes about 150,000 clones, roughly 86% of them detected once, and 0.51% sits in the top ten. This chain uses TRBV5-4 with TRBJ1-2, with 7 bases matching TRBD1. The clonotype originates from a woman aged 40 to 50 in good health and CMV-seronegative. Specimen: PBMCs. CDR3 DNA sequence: TGTGCCAGCAGCTCATATACAGGGGTGGACGGTGGCTACACCTTC. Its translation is CASSSYTGVDGGYTF.